This TCR beta chain was found in a study of blood T cell repertoires in COVID-19. Study overall: Nucleic acid was either cDNA or gDNA, and it came from T cells, B-cell-depleted T cells, or PBMCs.

Authors' methods: For nucleated cells, counts were estimated from reference gene primer amplification. Using immunoSEQ multiplex PCR, the repertoire was profiled, and TCRdb retains in-frame clones only, with some absent. V, J and clone size are those of that table, while D and trimming were read from the DNA. Among about 210,000 clones listed, 84% were seen once. Unmatched junction bases numbered 0, after V lost 8 bases and J lost 3 bases. Germline V gene sequence: CDR1 SNHLY, CDR2 FYNNEI. The CDR3 loop spans 11 amino acids. The receptor comes from a woman aged 45-60 years with active or convalescent COVID-19. The sequenced material came from peripheral blood. The V gene is TRBV2, the J gene TRBJ1-1; 7 bases fit TRBD1. The CDR3 region is CASDRDTEAFF. The CDR3 coding sequence is TGTGCCAGCGACAGGGACACTGAAGCTTTCTTT.